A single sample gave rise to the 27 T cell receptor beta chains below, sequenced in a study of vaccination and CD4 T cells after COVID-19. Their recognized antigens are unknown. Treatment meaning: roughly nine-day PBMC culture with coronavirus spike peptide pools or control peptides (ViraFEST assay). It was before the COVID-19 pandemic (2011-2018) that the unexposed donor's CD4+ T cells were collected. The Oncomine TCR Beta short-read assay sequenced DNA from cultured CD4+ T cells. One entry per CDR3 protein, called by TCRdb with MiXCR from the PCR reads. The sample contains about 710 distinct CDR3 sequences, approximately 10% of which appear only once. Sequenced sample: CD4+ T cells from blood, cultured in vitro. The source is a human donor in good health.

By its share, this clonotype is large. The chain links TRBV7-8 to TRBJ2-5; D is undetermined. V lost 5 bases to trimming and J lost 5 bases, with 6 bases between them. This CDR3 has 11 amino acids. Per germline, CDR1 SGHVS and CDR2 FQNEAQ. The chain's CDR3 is CASSTRETQYF. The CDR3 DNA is TGTGCCAGCAGCACCAGGGAGACCCAGTACTTC.

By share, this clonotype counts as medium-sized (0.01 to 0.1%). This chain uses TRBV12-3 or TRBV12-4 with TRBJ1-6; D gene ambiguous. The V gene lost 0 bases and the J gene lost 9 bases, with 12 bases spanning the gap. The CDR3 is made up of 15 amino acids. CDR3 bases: TGTGCCAGCAGTTTAGCGGACCTGACGGGTTCACCCCTCCACTTT. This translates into CASSLADLTGSPLHF.

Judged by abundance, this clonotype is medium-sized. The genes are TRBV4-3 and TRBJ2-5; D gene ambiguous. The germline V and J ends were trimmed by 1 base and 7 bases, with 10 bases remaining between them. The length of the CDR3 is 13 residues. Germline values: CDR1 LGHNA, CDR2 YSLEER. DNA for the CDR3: TGCGCCAGCAGCCAAGGCCCCCCGGGGACCCAGTACTTC. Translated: CASSQGPPGTQYF.

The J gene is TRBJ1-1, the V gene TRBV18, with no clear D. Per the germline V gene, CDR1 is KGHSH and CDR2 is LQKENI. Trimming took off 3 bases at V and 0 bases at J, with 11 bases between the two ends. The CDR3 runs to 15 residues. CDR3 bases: TGTGCCAGCTCACCCTGGGAAGGGATGAACACTGAAGCTTTCTTT. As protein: CASSPWEGMNTEAFF.

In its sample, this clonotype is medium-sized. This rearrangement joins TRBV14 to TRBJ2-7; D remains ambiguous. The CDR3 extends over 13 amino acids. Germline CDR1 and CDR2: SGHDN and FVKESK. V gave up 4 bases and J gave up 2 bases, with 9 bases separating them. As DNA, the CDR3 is TGTGCCAGCAGCCGTGCAGACGCCTACGAGCAGTACTTC. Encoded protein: CASSRADAYEQYF.

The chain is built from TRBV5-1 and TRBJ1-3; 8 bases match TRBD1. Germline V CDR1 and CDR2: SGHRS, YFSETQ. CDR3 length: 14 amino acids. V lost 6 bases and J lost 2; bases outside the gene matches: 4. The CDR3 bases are TGCGCCAGCATGCAACAGGGGGCTGGAAACACCATATATTTT. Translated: CASMQQGAGNTIYF.

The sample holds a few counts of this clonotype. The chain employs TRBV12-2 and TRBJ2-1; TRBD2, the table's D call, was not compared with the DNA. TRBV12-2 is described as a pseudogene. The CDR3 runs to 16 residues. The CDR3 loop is CASRLAWLADNNEQFF. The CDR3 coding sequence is TGTGCAAGTCGCTTAGCATGGCTAGCGGACAACAATGAGCAGTTCTTC.

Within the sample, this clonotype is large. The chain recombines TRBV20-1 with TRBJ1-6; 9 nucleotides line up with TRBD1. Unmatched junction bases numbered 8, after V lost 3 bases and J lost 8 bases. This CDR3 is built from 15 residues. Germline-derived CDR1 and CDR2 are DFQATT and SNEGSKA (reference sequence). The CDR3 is CSASAGQGRYSPLHF. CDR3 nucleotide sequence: TGCAGTGCTAGCGCCGGACAGGGGCGATATTCACCCCTCCACTTT.

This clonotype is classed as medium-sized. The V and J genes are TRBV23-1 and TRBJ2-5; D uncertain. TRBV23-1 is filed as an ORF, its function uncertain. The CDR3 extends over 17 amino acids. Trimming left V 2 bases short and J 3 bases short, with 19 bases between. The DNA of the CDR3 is TGCGCCAGCAGTCAAGCCGGGTCCCCAATTCTAAAAGAGACCCAGTACTTC. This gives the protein CASSQAGSPILKETQYF.

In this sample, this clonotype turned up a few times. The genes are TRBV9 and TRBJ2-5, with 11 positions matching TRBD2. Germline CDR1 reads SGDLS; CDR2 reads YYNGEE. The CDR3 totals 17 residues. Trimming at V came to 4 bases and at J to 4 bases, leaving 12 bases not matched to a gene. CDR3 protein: CASSSGVQTSGVETQYF. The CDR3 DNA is TGTGCCAGCAGCTCAGGGGTCCAGACTAGCGGGGTAGAGACCCAGTACTTC.

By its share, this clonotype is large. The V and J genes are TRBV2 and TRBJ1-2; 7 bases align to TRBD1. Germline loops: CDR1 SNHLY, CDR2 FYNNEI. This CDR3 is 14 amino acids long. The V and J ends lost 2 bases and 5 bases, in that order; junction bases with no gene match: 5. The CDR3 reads CASSERQGGYGYTF. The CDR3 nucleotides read TGTGCCAGCAGTGAAAGACAGGGAGGATATGGCTACACCTTC.

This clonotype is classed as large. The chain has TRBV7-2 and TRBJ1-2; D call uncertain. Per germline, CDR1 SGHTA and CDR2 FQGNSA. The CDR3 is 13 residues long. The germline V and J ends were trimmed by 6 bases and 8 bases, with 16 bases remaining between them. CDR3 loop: CASRSAGGYGYTF. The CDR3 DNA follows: TGTGCCAGCAGATCCGCAGGAGGATACGGCTACACCTTC.

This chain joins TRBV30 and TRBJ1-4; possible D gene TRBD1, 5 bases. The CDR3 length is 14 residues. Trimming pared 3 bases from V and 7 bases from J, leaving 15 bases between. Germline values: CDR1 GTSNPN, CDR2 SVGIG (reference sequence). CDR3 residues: CAWRGGLRGEKLFF. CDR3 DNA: TGTGCCTGGAGAGGAGGGCTTAGGGGTGAAAAACTGTTTTTT. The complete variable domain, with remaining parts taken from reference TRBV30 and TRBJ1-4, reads SQTIHQWPATLVQPVGSPLSLECTVEGTSNPNLYWYRQAAGRGLQLLFYSVGIGQISSEVPQNLSASRPQDRQFILSSKKLLLSDSGFYLCAWRGGLRGEKLFFGSGTQLSVL.

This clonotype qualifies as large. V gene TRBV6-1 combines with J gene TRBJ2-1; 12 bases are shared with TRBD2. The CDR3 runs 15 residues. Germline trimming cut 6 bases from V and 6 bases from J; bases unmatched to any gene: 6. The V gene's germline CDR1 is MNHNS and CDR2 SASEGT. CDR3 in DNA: TGTGCCAGCAGGCTAACTAGCGGGGGGTTCAATGAGCAGTTCTTC. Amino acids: CASRLTSGGFNEQFF.

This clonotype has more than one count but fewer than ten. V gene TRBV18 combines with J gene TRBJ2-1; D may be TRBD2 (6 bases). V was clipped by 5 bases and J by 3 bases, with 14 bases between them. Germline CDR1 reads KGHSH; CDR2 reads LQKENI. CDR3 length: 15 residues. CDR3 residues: CASSYLAGLYNEQFF. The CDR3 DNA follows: TGTGCCAGCTCATACCTGGCGGGGCTCTACAATGAGCAGTTCTTC.

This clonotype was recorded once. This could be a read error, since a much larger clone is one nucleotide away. CDR3 nucleotide sequence: TGTGCCAGCGGCTTAGATCTGAGTGATGAGCAGTTCTTC. This sequence encodes CASGLDLSDEQFF. The chain has TRBV11-3 and TRBJ2-1; D ambiguous. This CDR3 contains 13 residues. Germline V CDR1 and CDR2: SGHNT, YENEEA. Full variable domain (missing parts from reference TRBV11-3 and TRBJ2-1): EAGVVQSPRYKIIEKKQPVAFWCNPISGHNTLYWYLQNLGQGPELLIRYENEEAVDDSQLPKDRFSAERLKGVDSTLKIQPAELGDSAVYLCASGLDLSDEQFFGPGTRLTVL.

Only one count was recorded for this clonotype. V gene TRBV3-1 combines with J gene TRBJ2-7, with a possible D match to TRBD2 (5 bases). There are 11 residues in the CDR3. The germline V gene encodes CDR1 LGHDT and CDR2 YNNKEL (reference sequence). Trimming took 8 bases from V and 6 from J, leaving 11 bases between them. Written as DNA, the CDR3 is TGTGCCAGCGGGGAGTGGCGCGAGCAGTACTTC. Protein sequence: CASGEWREQYF.

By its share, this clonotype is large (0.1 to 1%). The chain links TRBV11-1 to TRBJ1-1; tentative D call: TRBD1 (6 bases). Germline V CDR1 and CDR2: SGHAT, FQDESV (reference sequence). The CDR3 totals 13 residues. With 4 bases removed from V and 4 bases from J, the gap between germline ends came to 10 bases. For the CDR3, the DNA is TGTGCCAGCAGCTCCCAGGGGTCCACTGAAGCTTTCTTT. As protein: CASSSQGSTEAFF.

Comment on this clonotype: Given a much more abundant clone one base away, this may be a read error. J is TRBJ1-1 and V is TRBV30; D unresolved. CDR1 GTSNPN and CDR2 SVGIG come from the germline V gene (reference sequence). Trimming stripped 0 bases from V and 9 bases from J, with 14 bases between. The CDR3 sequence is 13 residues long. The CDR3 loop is CAWSVWEGTKAFF. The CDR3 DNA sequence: TGTGCCTGGAGTGTATGGGAAGGAACTAAAGCTTTCTTT.

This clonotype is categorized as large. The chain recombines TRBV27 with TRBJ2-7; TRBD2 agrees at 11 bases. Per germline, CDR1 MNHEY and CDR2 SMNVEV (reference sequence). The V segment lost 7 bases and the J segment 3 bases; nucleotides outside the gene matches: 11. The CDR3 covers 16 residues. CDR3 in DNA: TGTGCCAGCACCCCCCTAGCGGGGGGCTTAGGCTACGAGCAGTACTTC. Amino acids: CASTPLAGGLGYEQYF.

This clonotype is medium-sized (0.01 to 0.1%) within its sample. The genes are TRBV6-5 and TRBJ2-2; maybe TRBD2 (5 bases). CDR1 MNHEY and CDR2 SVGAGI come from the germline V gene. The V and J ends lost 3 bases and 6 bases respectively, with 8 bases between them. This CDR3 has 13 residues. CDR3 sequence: CASSYRDPGELFF. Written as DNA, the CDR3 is TGTGCCAGCAGTTATCGGGATCCCGGGGAGCTGTTTTTT.

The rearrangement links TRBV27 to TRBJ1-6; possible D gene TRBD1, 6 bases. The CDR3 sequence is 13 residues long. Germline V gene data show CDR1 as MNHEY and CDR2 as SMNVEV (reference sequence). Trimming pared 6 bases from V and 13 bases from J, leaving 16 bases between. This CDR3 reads CASSTGHPLPLHF. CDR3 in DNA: TGTGCCAGCAGCACGGGACACCCCCTGCCCCTCCACTTT.

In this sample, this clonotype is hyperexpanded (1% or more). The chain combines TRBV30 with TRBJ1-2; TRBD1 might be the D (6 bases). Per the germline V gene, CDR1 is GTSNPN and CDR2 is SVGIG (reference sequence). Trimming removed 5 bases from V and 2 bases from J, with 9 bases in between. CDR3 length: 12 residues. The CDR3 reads CAWGQFNYGYTF. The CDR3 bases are TGTGCCTGGGGACAGTTCAACTATGGCTACACCTTC.

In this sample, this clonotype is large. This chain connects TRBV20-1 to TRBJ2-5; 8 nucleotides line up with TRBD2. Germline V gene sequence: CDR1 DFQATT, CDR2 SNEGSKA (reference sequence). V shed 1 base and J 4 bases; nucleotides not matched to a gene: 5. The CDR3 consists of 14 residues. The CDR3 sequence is CSARGSGSGETQYF. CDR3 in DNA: TGCAGTGCTAGAGGCAGCGGGAGCGGAGAGACCCAGTACTTC.

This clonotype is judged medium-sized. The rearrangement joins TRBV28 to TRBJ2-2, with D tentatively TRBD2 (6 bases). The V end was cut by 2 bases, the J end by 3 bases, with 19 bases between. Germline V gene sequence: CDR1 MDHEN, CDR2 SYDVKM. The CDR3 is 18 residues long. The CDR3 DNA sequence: TGTGCCAGCAGTTTAACGTTGACGGGAGTTATGGACACCGGGGAGCTGTTTTTT. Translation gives CASSLTLTGVMDTGELFF.

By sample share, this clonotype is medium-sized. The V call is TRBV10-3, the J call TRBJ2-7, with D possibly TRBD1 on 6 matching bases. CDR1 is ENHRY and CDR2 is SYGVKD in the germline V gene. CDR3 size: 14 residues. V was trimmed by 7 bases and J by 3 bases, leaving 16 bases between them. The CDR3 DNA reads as TGTGCCATCATGACCCAGGGGTCAGACTACGAGCAGTACTTC. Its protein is CAIMTQGSDYEQYF.

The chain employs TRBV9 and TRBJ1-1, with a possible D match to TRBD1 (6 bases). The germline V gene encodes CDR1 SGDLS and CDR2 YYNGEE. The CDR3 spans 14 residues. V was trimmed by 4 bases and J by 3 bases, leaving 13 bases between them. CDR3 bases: TGTGCCAGCAGCCTAGGACAGATCGACACTGAAGCTTTCTTT. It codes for CASSLGQIDTEAFF.